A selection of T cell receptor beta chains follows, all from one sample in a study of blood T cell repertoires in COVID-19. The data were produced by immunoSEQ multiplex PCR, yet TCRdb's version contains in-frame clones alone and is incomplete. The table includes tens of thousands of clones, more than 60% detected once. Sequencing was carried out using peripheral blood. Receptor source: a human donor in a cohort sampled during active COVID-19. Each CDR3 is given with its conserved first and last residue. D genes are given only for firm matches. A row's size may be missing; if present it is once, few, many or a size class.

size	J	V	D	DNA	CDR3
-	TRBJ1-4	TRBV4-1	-	TGCGCCAGCAGCCGGCAGGGAAGAACTAATGAAAAACTGTTTTTT	CASSRQGRTNEKLFF
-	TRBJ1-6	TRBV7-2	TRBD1	TGTGCCAGCAGCGCAGGGGGAAGCTCCTATAATTCACCCCTCCACTTT	CASSAGGSSYNSPLHF
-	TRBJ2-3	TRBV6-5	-	TGTGCCACAGGATTTACGGGGGATCGTTCAGATACGCAGTATTTT	CATGFTGDRSDTQYF
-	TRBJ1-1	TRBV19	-	TGTGCCAGTAGTATATCACGGTTGAAGAACACTGAAGCTTTCTTT	CASSISRLKNTEAFF
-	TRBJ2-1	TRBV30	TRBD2	TGTGCCTGGCGACCCGGGGCGACTAGCGGGGGGGCAAATGAGCAGTTCTTC	CAWRPGATSGGANEQFF
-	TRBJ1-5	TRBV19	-	TGTGCCAGTAGTATAGCAGGGGGCAATCAGCCCCAGCATTTT	CASSIAGGNQPQHF
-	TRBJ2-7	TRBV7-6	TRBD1	TGTGCCAGCAGCCCCCGGGACAGGGGCTCCTACGAGCAGTACTTC	CASSPRDRGSYEQYF
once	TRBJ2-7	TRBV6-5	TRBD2	TGTGCCAGGGGGGAGGGCCTCCCTCCCTACGAGCAGTACTTC	CARGEGLPPYEQYF
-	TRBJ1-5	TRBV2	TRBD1	TGTGCCAGCAGACCCGGACAGGCTTACAATCAGCCCCAGCATTTT	CASRPGQAYNQPQHF
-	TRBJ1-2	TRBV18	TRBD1	TGTGCCAGCTCACTATCCACATTGACAGGGGATGGCTACACCTTC	CASSLSTLTGDGYTF
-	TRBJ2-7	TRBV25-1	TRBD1	TGTGCCAGCAGTGACGCCGGGACAGGCTTATACGAGCAGTACTTC	CASSDAGTGLYEQYF
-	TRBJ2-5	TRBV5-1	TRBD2	TGCGCCAGCAGCCCGGGAGCGGGGGGCAGACAAGAGACCCAGTACTTC	CASSPGAGGRQETQYF
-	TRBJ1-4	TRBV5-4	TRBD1	TGTGCCAGCAGCTTGATAGGGACAGGGAATGAAAAACTGTTTTTT	CASSLIGTGNEKLFF
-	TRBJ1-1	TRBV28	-	TGTGCCAGCAGCCCCGGGACATACATGAACACTGAAGCTTTCTTT	CASSPGTYMNTEAFF
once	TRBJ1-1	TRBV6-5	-	TGTGCCAGCAGATGGGGTAGGGGGGGTGAAGCTTTCTTT	CASRWGRGGEAFF
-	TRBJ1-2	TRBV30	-	TGTGCCTGGAGGGGGGTAGGGGGTACCTATGGCTACACCTTC	CAWRGVGGTYGYTF
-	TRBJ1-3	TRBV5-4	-	TGTGCCAGCAGCCGGACAGTCTCTGGAAACACCATATATTTT	CASSRTVSGNTIYF
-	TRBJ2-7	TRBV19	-	TGTGCCAGTAGTACAGGGATCCAGTACGACGAGCAGTACTTC	CASSTGIQYDEQYF
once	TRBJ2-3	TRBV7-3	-	TGTGCCAGCAGCTTAGGACTGTCGGGGACAGATACGCAGTATTTT	CASSLGLSGTDTQYF
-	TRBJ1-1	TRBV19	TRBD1	TGTGCCAGTACCCGCGACAGGGCCACTGAAGCTTTCTTT	CASTRDRATEAFF